A selection of T cell receptor beta chains follows, all from one sample in a study of T cell repertoires in cytomegalovirus infection. For these TCRs, the target antigens are not known. TCRdb recomputed calls from the reads with MiXCR, one row per CDR3 protein. The sample lists about 57,000 distinct CDR3 sequences; roughly 21% were seen once. The specimen was CD8+ T cells from cultured PBMCs, collected from culture after CMV antigen stimulation. The receptors were sampled from a human donor in good health (CMV status not recorded). Some clones in this sample may be carry-over from other donors' samples. The CDR3 runs from the conserved cysteine through the conserved F or W. A D gene is named only where the DNA matches it firmly. Expanded clones are given a class, and other clones once, few, many or no size at all.

TRBV7-2	-	-	TRBJ2-1	TGTGCCAGCAGCTTATCCCCTATAGCCCCCAGAAATGAGCAGTTCTTC	CASSLSPIAPRNEQFF
TRBV3-1	-	-	TRBJ2-7	TGTGCCAGCAGCCCCTTCATAAGGGAGGCTTCCTACGAGCAGTACTTC	CASSPFIREASYEQYF
TRBV7-3	-	-	TRBJ1-1	TGTGCCAGCAGTACCGGGGCAGGGGAGAATACTGAAGCTTTCTTT	CASSTGAGENTEAFF
TRBV20-1	-	-	TRBJ1-5	TGCAGTGCTAGAAAGGGGATTAATCAGCCCCAGCATTTT	CSARKGINQPQHF
TRBV6-1	-	few	TRBJ2-7	TGTGCCAGCAGTGAAGGGAAAGACCGCTCCTACGAGCAGTACTTC	CASSEGKDRSYEQYF
TRBV12-3/TRBV12-4	TRBD1	-	TRBJ1-1	TGTGCCAGCAGCCTAACCGGGACAGGGGGCCCTTCAGCTTTCTTT	CASSLTGTGGPSAFF
TRBV27	-	-	TRBJ2-5	TGTGCCAGCAGTTTAGATACTGGGAACCAAGAGACCCAGTACTTC	CASSLDTGNQETQYF
TRBV27	TRBD1	few	TRBJ2-2	TGTGCCAGCAGTGTCCAGGGGGCCCCCGGGGAGCTGTTTTTT	CASSVQGAPGELFF
TRBV7-2	-	-	TRBJ2-7	TGTGCCAGCACCTGGGGGTACGAGCAGTACTTC	CASTWGYEQYF
TRBV7-9	TRBD1	few	TRBJ1-2	TGTGCCAGCAGCCGACCGGGACAGGGAGCCGGTAACTATGGCTACACCTTC	CASSRPGQGAGNYGYTF
TRBV24-1	-	few	TRBJ2-1	TGTGCCACCAGTGATTTTAGCCCAAAAAGGGGGAGCTCCTACAATGAGCAGTTCTTC	CATSDFSPKRGSSYNEQFF
TRBV7-3	-	-	TRBJ2-3	TGTGCCAGCAGCTCGGGCCTGGGGAGCGATACGCAGTATTTT	CASSSGLGSDTQYF
TRBV7-8	-	few	TRBJ2-7	TGTGCCAGCGGGGGAATGACCTACGAGCAGTACTTC	CASGGMTYEQYF
TRBV7-8	TRBD1	few	TRBJ2-1	TGTGCCAGCAGCTCCGGACAGGGGGCTCGTAATGAGCAGTTCTTC	CASSSGQGARNEQFF
TRBV4-3	-	-	TRBJ1-1	TGCGCCAGCAGCCAACACTTGGACGGCTACATGAACACTGAAGCTTTCTTT	CASSQHLDGYMNTEAFF
TRBV7-8	-	-	TRBJ2-1	TGTGCCAGCAGCTTAGTTCGAATAGGGGCTAACAATGAGCAGTTCTTC	CASSLVRIGANNEQFF
TRBV6-5	-	-	TRBJ1-1	TGTGCCAGCAGTTACTCCCAGGAGGTTACTGTGAACACTGAAGCTTTCTTT	CASSYSQEVTVNTEAFF
TRBV20-1	-	-	TRBJ1-2	TGCAGTGCCTTTTTGGGGGTGGGTGGCTACACCTTC	CSAFLGVGGYTF
TRBV12-3/TRBV12-4	-	-	TRBJ1-6	TGTGCCAGCAGTTTAGCGCCAGTCTCCTATAATTCACCCCTCCACTTT	CASSLAPVSYNSPLHF
TRBV7-9	-	-	TRBJ1-4	TGTGCCAGCAGCTTAGGAGGGGCACCTCAAAGCGAAAAACTGTTTTTT	CASSLGGAPQSEKLFF
TRBV7-8	TRBD1	-	TRBJ1-5	TGTGCCAGCAGTCCTTTGGGGACAGTCAATCAGCCCCAGCATTTT	CASSPLGTVNQPQHF
TRBV6-8	-	-	TRBJ1-3	TGTGCCAGCAGTTACTCAGGGGGCTCTGGAAACACCATATATTTT	CASSYSGGSGNTIYF
TRBV7-9	TRBD1	few	TRBJ1-2	TGTGCCAGCAGCTTCGAAGACAGGGGGCTAGACTATGGCTACACCTTC	CASSFEDRGLDYGYTF
TRBV12-3/TRBV12-4	-	-	TRBJ1-1	TGTGCCAGCACCGGTGGGGGAACTGAAGCTTTCTTT	CASTGGGTEAFF
TRBV11-3	TRBD1	few	TRBJ2-7	TGTGCCAGCAGCCCCCGTATGGGGACAGTGCGTGAGCAGTACTTC	CASSPRMGTVREQYF
TRBV4-1	TRBD1	few	TRBJ1-5	TGCGCCAGCAGCCAATTAAAAGGACAGGGTATACAGCCCCAGCATTTT	CASSQLKGQGIQPQHF
TRBV7-2	TRBD2	few	TRBJ2-7	TGTGCCAGCCAGCCGTGGGGTGGAGGAGCTAGCGGGTCGTACGAGCAGTACTTC	CASQPWGGGASGSYEQYF
TRBV7-9	-	few	TRBJ1-1	TGTGCCAGCAGCCCCGGTCGGGTAACTGAAGCTTTCTTT	CASSPGRVTEAFF
TRBV27	-	few	TRBJ2-7	TGTGCCAGCAGTTTAAAGGTTCTAAGCGAGCAGTACTTC	CASSLKVLSEQYF
TRBV2	-	-	TRBJ2-2	TGTGCCAGCAGTGTATCCTCCAGGACAGAGAACACCGGGGAGCTGTTTTTT	CASSVSSRTENTGELFF
TRBV4-2	-	-	TRBJ2-1	TGTGCCAGCAGCCAAGATCAATGGGGCAGACCTGACTACAATGAGCAGTTCTTC	CASSQDQWGRPDYNEQFF
TRBV4-1	-	-	TRBJ2-5	TGCGCCAGCAGCCAAGAAGCTTGGGGAGAGACCCAGTACTTC	CASSQEAWGETQYF
TRBV20-1	TRBD1	-	TRBJ2-3	TGCAGTGCTACACCGGGACAGGGGGTCTATGAGCATCGTCCAGATACGCAGTATTTT	CSATPGQGVYEHRPDTQYF
TRBV4-3	-	-	TRBJ1-2	TGCGCCAGCAGCCATGGGAACGGCCCCGATGGCTACACCTTC	CASSHGNGPDGYTF
TRBV6-2/TRBV6-3	TRBD1	-	TRBJ1-5	TGTGCCAGCAGTTTCGGGACAGGTAATCAGCCCCAGCATTTT	CASSFGTGNQPQHF
TRBV12-3/TRBV12-4	-	few	TRBJ1-2	TGTGCCAGCCCCCGACCAGGGGATGGCTACACCTTC	CASPRPGDGYTF
TRBV12-5	-	-	TRBJ1-2	TGTGCTAGTGGTTTTTTAACGGTAGCAGCGAGCGAAAACTATGGCTACACCTTC	CASGFLTVAASENYGYTF
TRBV7-8	-	-	TRBJ2-3	TGTGCCAGCAGCTTAGCGGACGGAGACACAGATACGCAGTATTTT	CASSLADGDTDTQYF
TRBV12-3/TRBV12-4	-	few	TRBJ2-3	TGTGCCAGCAGTCCTGGGGACGGAGGCACAGATACGCAGTATTTT	CASSPGDGGTDTQYF
TRBV7-4	TRBD1	-	TRBJ2-7	TGTGCCAGCAGCTTAGAGAGGGGGCTGGTCACCTACGAGCAGTACTTC	CASSLERGLVTYEQYF
TRBV29-1	-	-	TRBJ1-2	TGCAGCGTTCCGGGAACTGTTTCTTATGGCTACACCTTC	CSVPGTVSYGYTF
TRBV7-2	-	few	TRBJ2-7	TGTGCCAGCAGCTATGGACAGCCCTACGAGCAGTACTTC	CASSYGQPYEQYF
TRBV6-1	TRBD1	-	TRBJ1-4	TGTGCCAGCAGGGACGACAGGGCCTCAAATCTGGGCGGCAATGAAAAACTGTTTTTT	CASRDDRASNLGGNEKLFF
TRBV6-2/TRBV6-3	TRBD1	few	TRBJ1-1	TGTGCCAGCAGTCGCCGGGACAGGGCGAACACTGAAGCTTTCTTT	CASSRRDRANTEAFF
TRBV12-3/TRBV12-4	-	few	TRBJ1-6	TGTGCCAGCAGAGTACGCTATAATTCACCCCTCCACTTT	CASRVRYNSPLHF
TRBV27	TRBD1	few	TRBJ1-1	TGTGCCAGCAGTCCCAGACAGGGGGTTTACACTGAAGCTTTCTTT	CASSPRQGVYTEAFF
TRBV7-2	-	few	TRBJ2-1	TGTGCCAGCAGCCAAACTAGAGAGCAGTTCTTC	CASSQTREQFF
TRBV3-1	TRBD1	few	TRBJ1-4	TGTGCCAGCAGCCCCCGACAGGGCGCAACTAATGAAAAACTGTTTTTT	CASSPRQGATNEKLFF
TRBV6-6	-	few	TRBJ1-1	TGTGCCAGCAGTTACCTCGGGGGCTTGAACACTGAAGCTTTCTTT	CASSYLGGLNTEAFF
TRBV7-3	-	-	TRBJ2-7	TGTGCCAGCAGTCCCTCTTTAGGGGAGGTGACTAACTCCTACGAGCAGTACTTC	CASSPSLGEVTNSYEQYF
TRBV7-2	TRBD1	few	TRBJ1-6	TGTGCCAGCAGCTTAGCGCCCGGACAGGGGAATTCACCCCTCCACTTT	CASSLAPGQGNSPLHF
TRBV7-9	-	-	TRBJ2-3	TGTGCCAGCAGCTTAGGACAGGTCTCAGATACGCAGTATTTT	CASSLGQVSDTQYF
TRBV27	-	-	TRBJ1-6	TGTGCCAGCAGTGAGACTTCGTGGGACAATTCACCCCTCCACTTT	CASSETSWDNSPLHF
TRBV24-1	-	few	TRBJ2-1	TGTGCCACCAGTGAATCTGGTTTTGAGAATGAGCAGTTCTTC	CATSESGFENEQFF
TRBV20-1	-	many	TRBJ2-7	TGCAGTGCTAGAGATTTAGCCTCCCAAACCACCGAGCAGTACTTC	CSARDLASQTTEQYF